What follows are 21 T cell receptor beta chains derived from one specimen sequenced in a study of a mutant IDH1 vaccine in newly diagnosed glioma. Sequenced by immunoSEQ multiplex PCR; TCRdb stores in-frame clones only, minus some. The sample has around 88,000 clones, over 75% seen once. The time point is: baseline, week 1 (first vaccination visit). Treatment reported: pre-vaccination baseline after standard-of-care therapy. Sequenced here: PBMCs, sampled from a glioma patient treated with radiotherapy, temozolomide or both. The source of these receptors is a man aged 35-49 years with glioma.

Turning to this clone: A junction end diverges from the germline sequence, so it may reflect a read error. The genes are TRBV13 and TRBJ2-7, with D perhaps matching TRBD2 (6 bases). CDR1 is PRHDT and CDR2 is FYEKMQ in the germline V gene (reference sequence). The CDR3 length is 14 residues. CDR3 protein: CASNLHGGSYEQYF. CDR3 bases: TGTGCCAGCAACTTACACGGGGGCTCCTACGAGCAGTACTTC.

V and J are TRBV25-1 and TRBJ2-4, with 10 bases lining up with TRBD2. CDR3 length: 16 residues. Germline V lookup: CDR1 MGHDK, CDR2 SYGVNS. V was clipped by 5 bases and J by 7 bases; unmatched bases: 11. In nucleotides, the CDR3 is TGTGCCAGCAGTTCGCTAGCGGGAGTCGCGGGCAACATTCAGTACTTC. It yields the protein CASSSLAGVAGNIQYF.

The chain is built from TRBV7-2 and TRBJ2-5, with 10 nucleotides matching TRBD1. V gave up 5 bases and J gave up 5 bases; unmatched junction bases: 5. Germline V gene sequence: CDR1 SGHTA, CDR2 FQGNSA. There are 14 residues in the CDR3. The CDR3 loop reads CASSGDRGRETQYF. As DNA, the CDR3 is TGTGCCAGCAGCGGCGACAGGGGGCGCGAGACCCAGTACTTC.

This clone appeared a single time. The CDR3 reads CASSQSTGQETQYF. The CDR3 region has the DNA TGTGCCAGCAGCCAATCTACAGGACAAGAGACCCAGTACTTC. This sequence joins TRBV4-2 and TRBJ2-5; D possibly corresponds to TRBD1 (5 bases). The V gene lost 2 bases and the J gene lost 2 bases, with 9 bases spanning the gap. Germline V gene lookup returns CDR1 LGHNA and CDR2 YNFKEQ. This CDR3 comprises 14 residues.

The chain couples TRBV2 to TRBJ2-7, with TRBD1 matching over 10 bases. The CDR3 totals 17 residues. The V and J ends lost 6 bases and 5 bases, in that order; junction bases with no gene match: 16. Germline CDR1 SNHLY, CDR2 FYNNEI. CDR3 residues: CASRAGTGAVIHHEQYF. In DNA form, the CDR3 reads TGTGCCAGCAGGGCCGGGACAGGGGCCGTCATCCACCACGAGCAGTACTTC.

The chain is built from TRBV5-1 and TRBJ1-1, with D unclear. V dropped 0 bases and J dropped 1 base, with 4 bases sitting between them. Germline-derived CDR1 and CDR2 are SGHRS and YFSETQ. The CDR3 runs to 13 residues. The CDR3 loop reads CASSLEENTEAFF. Written as DNA, the CDR3 is TGCGCCAGCAGCTTGGAGGAGAACACTGAAGCTTTCTTT.

This clone has a handful of counts. The V call is TRBV19, the J call TRBJ1-3; D ambiguous. The CDR3 is 11 residues long. The germline CDR1 and CDR2 sequences are LNHDA and SQIVND (reference sequence). V lost 4 bases, J lost 9 bases, and 7 bases lay in between. The CDR3 DNA reads TGTGCCAGTAGTAATGGTGGCACCATATATTTT. Its translation is CASSNGGTIYF.

The chain recombines TRBV5-6 with TRBJ1-3, with 9 bases fitting TRBD1. Germline values: CDR1 SGHDT, CDR2 YYEEEE. The V segment lost 1 base and the J segment 0 bases; nucleotides outside the gene matches: 8. The CDR3 spans 18 residues. The CDR3 protein is CASSLLQGATFSGNTIYF. In DNA form, the CDR3 reads TGTGCCAGCAGCTTGCTACAGGGGGCTACATTCTCTGGAAACACCATATATTTT.

The rearrangement links TRBV30 to TRBJ2-1, with 9 bases lining up with TRBD1. With V trimmed by 0 bases and J by 8 bases, 11 bases remained unmatched. CDR3 length: 16 amino acids. CDR1 GTSNPN and CDR2 SVGIG come from the germline V gene (reference sequence). The CDR3 coding sequence is TGTGCCTGGAGTGTAGCCGGACAGGGGCCCCTCGATGAGCAGTTCTTC. The encoded protein is CAWSVAGQGPLDEQFF.

The V gene is TRBV28, the J gene TRBJ2-7, with TRBD1 matching 8 bases. Germline V gives CDR1 MDHEN, CDR2 SYDVKM. With 4 bases clipped from V and 7 bases from J, the junction kept 15 bases outside the gene matches. This CDR3 has 16 amino acids. CDR3 bases: TGTGCCAGCAGTTCTACTCGGGACAGGCGGCGGTGGGAGCAGTACTTC. Translated, it gives CASSSTRDRRRWEQYF.

V gene TRBV11-2 combines with J gene TRBJ1-2; D is possibly TRBD1 (6 bases). Looked up from germline, CDR1 is SGHAT and CDR2 is FQNNGV. CDR3 length: 12 residues. V was shortened by 5 bases and J by 7 bases, with 11 bases between the two germline ends. The DNA of the CDR3 is TGTGCCAGCAGCCCAGGGGTTTCTGGCTACACCTTC. As protein: CASSPGVSGYTF.

The count of this clone is one. Written as DNA, the CDR3 is TGCAGCGTTGAAGGCGGGACAGGGTCCCTAGATACGCAGTATTTT. Its translation is CSVEGGTGSLDTQYF. The chain carries TRBV29-1 and TRBJ2-3; TRBD1 matches 9 bases. CDR1 is SQVTM and CDR2 is ANQGSEA in the germline V gene. V shed 1 base and J 5 bases; nucleotides not matched to a gene: 7. This CDR3 is 15 amino acids long.

The chain is built from TRBV30 and TRBJ2-7, with a tentative D call TRBD2 (6 bases). Germline V gene lookup returns CDR1 GTSNPN and CDR2 SVGIG (reference sequence). Trimming took off 0 bases at V and 5 bases at J, with 11 bases between the two ends. CDR3 length: 13 amino acids. The CDR3 here is CAWSVGGEDEQYF. In nucleotides, the CDR3 is TGTGCCTGGAGTGTCGGAGGGGAAGACGAGCAGTACTTC.

Concerning this clone itself: A much more abundant neighbour one base away suggests this may be a read error. As DNA, the CDR3 is TGTGCCAGCAGTGAGGACGGGAGCGAGCAGTACTTC. Translating gives CASSEDGSEQYF. The chain is built from TRBV6-1 and TRBJ2-7, with a possible D match to TRBD2 (6 bases). Looked up from germline, CDR1 is MNHNS and CDR2 is SASEGT. Trimming removed 3 bases from V and 6 bases from J, with 9 bases in between. The CDR3 has 12 residues.

The sample holds one count of this clone. The chain combines TRBV11-3 with TRBJ2-7, with D maybe TRBD2 (6 bases). Germline V gene lookup returns CDR1 SGHNT and CDR2 YENEEA. Trimming removed 3 bases at V and 0 bases at J, with 12 bases between. The CDR3 has 15 residues. In DNA form, the CDR3 reads TGTGCCAGCAGCTTGAGCGGGTGGAGCTCCTACGAGCAGTACTTC. Its protein is CASSLSGWSSYEQYF.

This clone was seen a few times. The genes are TRBV2 and TRBJ1-5, with TRBD1 as a possible D gene (5 bases). The CDR3 totals 14 residues. Trimming stripped 1 base from V and 9 bases from J, with 13 bases between. Per the germline V gene, CDR1 is SNHLY and CDR2 is FYNNEI. The CDR3 nucleotides are TGTGCCAGCAGTGAAGAGGGGCGGCTTGGGCCCCAGCATTTT. It translates to CASSEEGRLGPQHF.

The chain links TRBV13 to TRBJ2-7, with 11 bases identical to TRBD2. Germline V gene sequence: CDR1 PRHDT, CDR2 FYEKMQ (reference sequence). The CDR3 is made up of 14 amino acids. V shed 4 bases, J shed 3 bases, and the junction held 2 bases outside the gene matches. The CDR3 here is CASSSGLAVYEQYF. DNA of the CDR3: TGTGCCAGCAGCTCGGGACTAGCGGTCTACGAGCAGTACTTC.

The V and J genes are TRBV7-2 and TRBJ2-1; D not resolved. CDR3 length: 14 residues. CDR1 is SGHTA and CDR2 is FQGNSA in the germline V gene. V was shortened by 1 base and J by 12 bases, with 16 bases between the two germline ends. The CDR3 protein is CASSLVNVPVGQFF. Here the CDR3 DNA reads TGTGCCAGCAGCTTAGTTAACGTCCCGGTCGGGCAGTTCTTC. The whole variable domain, remainder taken from reference TRBV7-2 and TRBJ2-1, is GAGVSQSPSNKVTEKGKDVELRCDPISGHTALYWYRQSLGQGLEFLIYFQGNSAPDKSGLPSDRFSAERTGGSVSTLTIQRTQQEDSAVYLCASSLVNVPVGQFFGPGTRLTVL.

The J gene is TRBJ1-2, the V gene TRBV27; D is possibly TRBD1 (5 bases). V lost 2 bases to trimming and J lost 2 bases, with 6 bases between them. Germline CDR1 MNHEY, CDR2 SMNVEV (reference sequence). The CDR3 contains 13 residues. In nucleotides, the CDR3 is TGTGCCAGCAGTTTAGGGGGAAACTATGGCTACACCTTC. The encoded protein is CASSLGGNYGYTF.

This chain connects TRBV5-6 to TRBJ1-6, with D possibly TRBD1 on 6 matching bases. The CDR3 has 14 residues. The V gene lost 4 bases and the J gene lost 9 bases, with 14 bases spanning the gap. CDR1 and CDR2 from the germline V gene are SGHDT and YYEEEE. The CDR3 DNA is TGTGCCAGCAGCCAACCACAGGGAGGTTCACCCCTCCACTTT. Its translation is CASSQPQGGSPLHF.

Here the CDR3 reads CSELAGGWDTQYF. The CDR3 DNA is TGCAGCGAACTAGCGGGGGGGTGGGATACGCAGTATTTT. The chain recombines TRBV29-1 with TRBJ2-3; 13 nucleotides align to TRBD2. The CDR3 extends over 13 amino acids. CDR1 SQVTM and CDR2 ANQGSEA come from the germline V gene. The ends lost 7 bases at V and 6 bases at J; junction bases unmatched: 4.